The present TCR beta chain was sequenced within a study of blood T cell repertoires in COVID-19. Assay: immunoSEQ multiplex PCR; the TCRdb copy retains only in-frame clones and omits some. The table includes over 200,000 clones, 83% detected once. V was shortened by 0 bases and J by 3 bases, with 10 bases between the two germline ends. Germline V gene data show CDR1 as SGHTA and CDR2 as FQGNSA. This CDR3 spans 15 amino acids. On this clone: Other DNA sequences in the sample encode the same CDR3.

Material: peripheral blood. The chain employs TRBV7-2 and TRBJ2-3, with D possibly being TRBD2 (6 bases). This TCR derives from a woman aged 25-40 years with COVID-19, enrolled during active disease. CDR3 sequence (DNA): TGTGCCAGCAGCTTAGCGGGGGGTTCTACAGATACGCAGTATTTT. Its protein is CASSLAGGSTDTQYF.